The source of this T cell receptor beta chain is a study of siplizumab effects on memory and regulatory T cells. Study-wide findings and caveats: For mappable alloreactive CD4+ clones, the mean Treg-derived fraction was nearly 70% with siplizumab and 25% to 30% in controls. To unstimulated subsets, only a minor fraction of alloreactive clones could be mapped. Contribution to the alloresponse seemed major for naive T cells, which also seemed more diverse than memory cells.

Clones were read by immunoSEQ multiplex PCR, and TCRdb kept only the in-frame ones, dropping some. The profile covers some 100,000 clones, with 80% to 95% appearing a single time and just over 2.5% taken by the ten largest. About this clone: Its antigen is currently unknown.

CDR1 SEHNR and CDR2 FQNEAQ come from the germline V gene (reference sequence). CDR3 length: 14 amino acids. V lost 3 bases, J lost 3 bases, and 9 bases lay in between. This receptor was taken from a human donor in good health. Some clones in this sample may be carry-over from other donors' samples. Sequencing was carried out using CD4+ T cells sorted from blood. V and J are TRBV7-9 and TRBJ1-5; no clear D. In DNA, the CDR3 is TGTGCCAGCAGCTTCAGCGGACCCAATCAGCCCCAGCATTTT. Translated, it gives CASSFSGPNQPQHF.